The clone carrying this T cell receptor beta chain has a handful of counts. The data derive from a study of T-cell reconstitution after alpha-beta-depleted transplantation in children. Unique molecular identifiers were incorporated during preparation of the TCRbeta library. A single record per CDR3 protein comes from TCRdb applying MiXCR to the PCR reads. The sample comprises some 490,000 distinct CDR3 sequences, roughly an eighth of which are singletons, and less than 6.5% rests with the top ten. Trimming stripped 5 bases from V and 3 bases from J, with 14 bases between. CDR1 is SGHKS and CDR2 is YYEKEE in the germline V gene (reference sequence). The CDR3 extends over 15 amino acids.

The chain is built from TRBV5-5 and TRBJ2-2; D not certain. This specimen was PBMCs from the stem cell graft donor, taken from the stem cell graft. This sequence originates from a human donor who donated a stem cell graft to a child with combined immunodeficiency. In DNA, the CDR3 is TGTGCCAGCAGTCCCGGGCCGTCGGACACCGGGGAGCTGTTTTTT. It codes for CASSPGPSDTGELFF.